This passage covers 4 T cell receptor beta chains from one sample sequenced in a study of OX40 agonist ivuxolimab in advanced cancers. Sequencing used immunoSEQ multiplex PCR; TCRdb keeps in-frame clones, though not all of them. The data show tens of thousands of clones, about 90% seen once. Here the sequenced sample was CD4+ or CD8+ T cells sorted from blood, taken in a trial of the OX40 agonist ivuxolimab. The receptors were gathered from an adult with an advanced solid tumor such as melanoma, head and neck, liver or kidney cancer.

This chain's CDR3 is CASSPRTESYEQYF. DNA of the CDR3: TGTGCCAGTAGTCCCCGGACAGAGTCCTACGAGCAGTACTTC. This chain connects TRBV19 to TRBJ2-7; D is perhaps TRBD1 (6 bases). The CDR3 loop spans 14 amino acids. Germline V gene sequence: CDR1 LNHDA, CDR2 SQIVND (reference sequence). The germline V and J ends were trimmed by 5 bases and 1 base, with 12 bases remaining between them.

The V call is TRBV6-6, the J call TRBJ1-2; no definite D call. Germline V gene lookup returns CDR1 MNHNY and CDR2 SVGAGI (reference sequence). Trimming shortened V by 4 bases and J by 5 bases, and 14 bases separated the two germline ends. The CDR3 is 14 amino acids. CDR3 in DNA: TGTGCCAGCAGTTCCGTTGGACTAACGTATGGCTACACCTTC. This gives the protein CASSSVGLTYGYTF.

The V call is TRBV28, the J call TRBJ2-4, with D possibly TRBD2 on 6 matching bases. CDR1 is MDHEN and CDR2 is SYDVKM in the germline V gene. V gave up 3 bases and J gave up 0 bases, with 15 bases separating them. The CDR3 has 17 residues. The CDR3 bases are TGTGCCAGCAGTTTTGTTGCGGGAAGGCGAGCCAAAAACATTCAGTACTTC. This encodes CASSFVAGRRAKNIQYF.

This rearrangement joins TRBV9 to TRBJ2-1, with 7 bases that match TRBD2. Trimming cost V 2 bases and J 8 bases; bases outside gene matches: 4. Germline-derived CDR1 and CDR2 are SGDLS and YYNGEE. CDR3 length equals 13 residues. The CDR3 bases are TGTGCCAGCAGCGTCGGGACTACCCATGAGCAGTTCTTC. Translated, it gives CASSVGTTHEQFF.